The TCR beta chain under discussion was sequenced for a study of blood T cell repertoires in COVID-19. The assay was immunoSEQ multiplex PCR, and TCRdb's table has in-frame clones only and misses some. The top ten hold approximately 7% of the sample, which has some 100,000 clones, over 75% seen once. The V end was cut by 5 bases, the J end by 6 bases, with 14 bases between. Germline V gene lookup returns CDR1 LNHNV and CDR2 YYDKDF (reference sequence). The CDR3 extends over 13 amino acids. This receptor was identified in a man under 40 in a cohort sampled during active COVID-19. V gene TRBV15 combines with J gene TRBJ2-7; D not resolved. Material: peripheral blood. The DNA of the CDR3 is TGTGCCACCAGCGTTGACCATCTAGGCGAGCAGTACTTC. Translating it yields CATSVDHLGEQYF.